The T cell receptor beta chain described here comes from a study of blood T cell repertoires in COVID-19. Repertoires were generated with immunoSEQ multiplex PCR, while TCRdb's copy carries only in-frame clones and drops some. The sample has about 280,000 clones, roughly nine tenths seen once. Germline assignment: CDR1 SGHRS and CDR2 YFSETQ. Trimming removed 0 bases from V and 1 base from J, with 20 bases in between. This CDR3 is built from 18 residues. Sequences were obtained from peripheral blood. V is TRBV5-1 and J is TRBJ2-7; D is perhaps TRBD1 (6 bases). The origin of this receptor is a man aged 45 to 65 with acute or convalescent COVID-19. The CDR3 here is CASSLGDTASKSSYEQYF. Written as DNA, the CDR3 is TGCGCCAGCAGCTTGGGGGACACGGCTTCAAAATCGTCCTACGAGCAGTACTTC. The full variable domain, rest sourced from reference TRBV5-1 and TRBJ2-7, is KAGVTQTPRYLIKTRGQQVTLSCSPISGHRSVSWYQQTPGQGLQFLFEYFSETQRNKGNFPGRFSGRQFSNSRSEMNVSTLELGDSALYLCASSLGDTASKSSYEQYFGPGTRLTVT.